The clone carrying this T cell receptor (beta chain) was observed many times. Its antigen remains unknown. This entry comes from a study of neurological immune-mediated disorders. The V and J ends lost 5 bases and 1 base respectively, with 15 bases between them. The length of the CDR3 is 15 residues. The germline V gene has CDR1 MDHEN and CDR2 SYDVKM. Study-level results: The greatest TCR clonal expansion occurred in HTLV-1-associated myelopathy and the least in multiple sclerosis, which fell below healthy controls.

TCRdb ran MiXCR on the 5' RACE reads and lists one entry per CDR3 protein. The sample lists about 79,000 distinct CDR3 sequences, around an eighth occurring once. Healthy controls comprised blood bank volunteers in Maryland, USA. The unsorted libraries were made from 2 million PBMCs kept at -80 C. Sequencing was performed on PBMCs. This sequence was found in a woman aged 45-65 years in good health. The chain has TRBV28 and TRBJ2-7, with TRBD2 as a possible D gene (6 bases). CDR3 sequence reads: CASSPEEGLSYEQYF. CDR3 DNA sequence: TGTGCCAGCAGTCCTGAGGAGGGCCTGTCCTACGAGCAGTACTTC.